Reported below is one T cell receptor (beta chain). Its antigen is unknown. This sample was taken from a study of shared clonotypes between healthy human individuals. Clones were sequenced by immunoSEQ multiplex PCR, and TCRdb holds only the in-frame ones, with some missing. The table lists approximately 2,300,000 clones, around 90% of them singletons. Whole-study results and caveats: Clonotype sharing among donors was expected to depend on sequencing depth.

This TCR derives from a man between 18 and 29 years old in good health. Some clones in this sample may be carry-over from other donors' samples. Sequenced input: naive CD4+ T cells from PBMCs. Subset denoted: CD45RA+ positively selected.

CDR3 DNA: TGTGCCAGCAGTTCGTCAATCTGGGGGTATGGCTACACCTTC. Protein: CASSSSIWGYGYTF. The rearrangement joins TRBV6-5 to TRBJ1-2; TRBD1 might be the D (5 bases). The CDR3 extends over 14 amino acids. V was clipped by 4 bases and J by 5 bases, with 14 bases between them. Germline V lookup: CDR1 MNHEY, CDR2 SVGAGI.